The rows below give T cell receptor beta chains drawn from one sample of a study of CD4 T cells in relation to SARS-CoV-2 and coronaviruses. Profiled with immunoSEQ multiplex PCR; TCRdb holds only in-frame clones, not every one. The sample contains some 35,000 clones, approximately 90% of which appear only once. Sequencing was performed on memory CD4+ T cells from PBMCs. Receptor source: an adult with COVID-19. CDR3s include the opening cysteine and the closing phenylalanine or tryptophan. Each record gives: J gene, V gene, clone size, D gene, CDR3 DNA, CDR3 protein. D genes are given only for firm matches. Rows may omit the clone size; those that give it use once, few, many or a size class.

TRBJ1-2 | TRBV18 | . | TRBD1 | TGTGCCAGCTCAACGGGACAGCTAACTAACTATGGCTACACCTTC | CASSTGQLTNYGYTF
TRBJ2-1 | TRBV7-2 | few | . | TGTGCCAGCAGCTTAGGAGTCAATGAGCAGTTCTTC | CASSLGVNEQFF
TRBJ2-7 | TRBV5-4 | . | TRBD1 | TGTGCCAGCAGCCAGGGGACAGGGTCTTCCTACGAGCAGTACTTC | CASSQGTGSSYEQYF
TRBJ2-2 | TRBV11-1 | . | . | TGTGCCAGCAGTCGGATGGGGGGGGCGGCCGGGGAGCTGTTTTTT | CASSRMGGAAGELFF
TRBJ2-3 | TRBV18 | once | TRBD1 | TGTGCCAGCTCACGTTTTGCCGGGACAGAACTTAAAGATACGCAGTATTTT | CASSRFAGTELKDTQYF
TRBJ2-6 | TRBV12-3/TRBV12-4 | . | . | TGTGCCAGCAGTTTCGGAACCAACGTCCTGACTTTC | CASSFGTNVLTF
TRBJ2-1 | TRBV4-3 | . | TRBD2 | TGCGCCAGCAGCCAAGTGGGGGGGACTCCCTACAATGAGCAGTTCTTC | CASSQVGGTPYNEQFF
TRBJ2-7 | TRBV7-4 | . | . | TGTGCCAGCAGCTTGATCGCGGATGAGCAGTACTTC | CASSLIADEQYF
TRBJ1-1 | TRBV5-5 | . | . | TGTGCCAGCAGTCCTGTAAGGCTAGTCAGCACTGAAGCTTTCTTT | CASSPVRLVSTEAFF
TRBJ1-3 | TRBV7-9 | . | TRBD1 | TGTGCCAGCAGCTCACGACAGGGGCTGGCAAACACCATATATTTT | CASSSRQGLANTIYF
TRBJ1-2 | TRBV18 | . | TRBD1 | TGTGCCAGCTCACCGCAGGGGGACTATGGCTACACCTTC | CASSPQGDYGYTF
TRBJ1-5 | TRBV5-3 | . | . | TGTGCCAGAAGCGCCGGACAGCCACCGACTCACAATCAGCCCCAGCATTTT | CARSAGQPPTHNQPQHF
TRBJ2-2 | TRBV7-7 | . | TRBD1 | TGTGCTAGCAGCTTAGGGCAGGGGGCCACCGGGGAGCTGTTTTTT | CASSLGQGATGELFF
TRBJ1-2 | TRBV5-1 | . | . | TGCGCCAGCAGCTTGTTTCAGGGAAGGGACCTCAACTATGGCTACACCTTC | CASSLFQGRDLNYGYTF
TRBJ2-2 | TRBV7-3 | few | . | TGTGCCAGCAGCGCCAGGGTGAGCACCGGGGAGCTGTTTTTT | CASSARVSTGELFF
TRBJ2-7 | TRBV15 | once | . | TGTGCCACCAGCAGTACCGGTCTTAGGGCCTACGAGCAGTACTTC | CATSSTGLRAYEQYF
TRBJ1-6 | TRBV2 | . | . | TGTGCCAGCAAAGTACAGTTAGACTATAATTCACCCCTCCACTTT | CASKVQLDYNSPLHF
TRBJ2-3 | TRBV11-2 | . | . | TGTGCCAGCAGCTTAGATATTGGCTACACAGATACGCAGTATTTT | CASSLDIGYTDTQYF
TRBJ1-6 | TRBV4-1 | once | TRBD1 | TGCGCCAGCAGCCAAACCCAGACCCCCGACAGGGAATATAATTCACCCCTCCACTTT | CASSQTQTPDREYNSPLHF
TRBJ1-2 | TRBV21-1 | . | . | TGTGCCAGCAGCAAATTGACTCGGGGAACTAACGGCTACACCTTC | CASSKLTRGTNGYTF
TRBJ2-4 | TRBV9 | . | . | TGTGCCAGCAGCGTAGACACTGGGGCCAAAAACATTCAGTACTTC | CASSVDTGAKNIQYF